The 13 T cell receptor beta chains given below trace back to one sample, sequenced in a study of cytomegalovirus exposure and HLA in healthy donors. A multiplex PCR was run with 60 Vbeta primers and 13 Jbeta primers. Sequencing used immunoSEQ multiplex PCR; TCRdb keeps in-frame clones, though not all of them. The sample table sets out over 100,000 clones. Sequenced input: PBMCs. The origin of the receptors is a young man in good health and CMV-seronegative.

The rearrangement joins TRBV14 to TRBJ1-1, with TRBD1 identical over 7 bases. Germline V lookup: CDR1 SGHDN, CDR2 FVKESK. The CDR3 has 15 residues. V lost 2 bases, J lost 4 bases, and 7 bases stayed unmatched. The CDR3 spells CASSQNDRVGTEAFF. CDR3 DNA: TGTGCCAGCAGCCAAAATGACAGGGTAGGCACTGAAGCTTTCTTT.

V and J are TRBV5-1 and TRBJ2-5, with TRBD1 as a possible D gene (5 bases). CDR3 length: 15 residues. Germline lookup yields CDR1 SGHRS and CDR2 YFSETQ. Trimming removed 0 bases at V and 1 base at J, with 10 bases between. CDR3 sequence reads: CASSLGDSIQETQYF. Here the CDR3 DNA reads TGCGCCAGCAGCTTGGGAGACAGTATCCAAGAGACCCAGTACTTC.

CDR3 sequence: CASSVGFEQFF. For the CDR3, the DNA is TGTGCCAGCAGCGTCGGTTTCGAGCAGTTCTTC. The J gene is TRBJ2-1, the V gene TRBV11-2; D is unresolved. The CDR3 sequence is 11 residues long. In germline, CDR1 is SGHAT, CDR2 FQNNGV. V gave up 5 bases and J gave up 10 bases, with 9 bases separating them.

The genes are TRBV5-1 and TRBJ2-7; a weak D match, TRBD2 (5 bases). Looked up from germline, CDR1 is SGHRS and CDR2 is YFSETQ. V was clipped by 0 bases and J by 0 bases, with 7 bases between them. The CDR3 is 14 residues long. CDR3 bases: TGCGCCAGCAGCTTGGGCGGGCCCTCCTACGAGCAGTACTTC. Translating it yields CASSLGGPSYEQYF.

This sequence joins TRBV29-1 and TRBJ2-7; no reliable D call. The CDR3 is made up of 12 amino acids. V lost 4 bases, J lost 4 bases, and 11 bases lay in between. CDR1 is SQVTM, CDR2 ANQGSEA, per germline. The CDR3 bases are TGCAGCGTTGCCGGAGAACGGTACGAGCAGTACTTC. Amino acid sequence: CSVAGERYEQYF.

V is TRBV7-7 and J is TRBJ2-7, with D uncertain. The V end was cut by 2 bases, the J end by 2 bases, with 7 bases between. There are 13 residues in the CDR3. Germline-derived CDR1 and CDR2 are SSHAT and FNYEAQ (reference sequence). The CDR3 region is CASSLQEAYEQYF. In DNA form, the CDR3 reads TGTGCCAGCAGCTTACAGGAAGCCTACGAGCAGTACTTC.

The chain combines TRBV5-4 with TRBJ1-6; D is possibly TRBD1 (6 bases). Germline CDR1 and CDR2: SGHNT and YYREEE (reference sequence). V was trimmed by 0 bases and J by 6 bases, leaving 19 bases between them. The CDR3 has 18 amino acids. CDR3 loop: CASSLAGSGQELNSPLHF. The CDR3 coding sequence is TGTGCCAGCAGCTTGGCGGGTTCGGGACAAGAGCTTAATTCACCCCTCCACTTT.

The CDR3 region is CASSLRGTRQETQYF. The DNA of the CDR3 is TGCGCCAGCAGCTTGAGAGGGACTCGGCAAGAGACCCAGTACTTC. This rearrangement joins TRBV5-1 to TRBJ2-5, with a tentative D call TRBD2 (6 bases). The V gene lost 1 base and the J gene lost 2 bases, with 12 bases spanning the gap. The CDR3 has 15 amino acids. Germline CDR1 is SGHRS and CDR2 is YFSETQ.

V gene TRBV2 combines with J gene TRBJ2-7; D might be TRBD2 (5 bases). Looked up from germline, CDR1 is SNHLY and CDR2 is FYNNEI. CDR3 length: 13 amino acids. V dropped 4 bases and J dropped 6 bases, with 13 bases sitting between them. CDR3: CASSGTGYREQYF. In DNA form, the CDR3 reads TGTGCCAGCAGTGGGACGGGATACCGCGAGCAGTACTTC.

The chain employs TRBV19 and TRBJ1-3, with unresolved D. The length of the CDR3 is 16 residues. Germline CDR1 reads LNHDA; CDR2 reads SQIVND (reference sequence). With 7 bases removed from V and 0 bases from J, the gap between germline ends came to 16 bases. In nucleotides, the CDR3 is TGTGCCAGTAAAACGGTAGGAGCGAGCTCTGGAAACACCATATATTTT. It is translated as CASKTVGASSGNTIYF.

This chain joins TRBV30 and TRBJ1-1; TRBD1 matches at 7 bases. The germline V gene has CDR1 GTSNPN and CDR2 SVGIG (reference sequence). This CDR3 contains 15 residues. Trimming cost V 2 bases and J 0 bases; bases outside gene matches: 6. CDR3: CAWSLDRDLNTEAFF. The CDR3 bases are TGTGCCTGGAGTCTCGACAGGGACTTGAACACTGAAGCTTTCTTT.

The CDR3 loop reads CASSLGRYNEQFF. The CDR3 coding sequence is TGTGCCAGCAGCTTAGGCAGGTACAATGAGCAGTTCTTC. The genes are TRBV7-2 and TRBJ2-1; D unresolved. Trimming shortened V by 1 base and J by 4 bases, and 5 bases separated the two germline ends. Germline values: CDR1 SGHTA, CDR2 FQGNSA. The CDR3 consists of 13 residues.

The chain joins TRBV5-1 to TRBJ1-2; D may be TRBD1 (5 bases). CDR3 length: 15 residues. V was cut by 4 bases and J by 8 bases, with 21 bases left in between. Germline V gives CDR1 SGHRS, CDR2 YFSETQ. The CDR3 DNA reads as TGCGCCAGCAGCCTAAGGGGTTCACCAGGCCTAGGCTACACCTTC. Encoded protein: CASSLRGSPGLGYTF.